The source of this TCR beta chain is a study of PD-1 blockade in classical Hodgkin lymphoma. Germline CDR1 is SGHVS and CDR2 is FNYEAQ. The CDR3 runs 16 residues. V shed 5 bases, J shed 6 bases, and the junction held 13 bases outside the gene matches. Study-wide points: Reasons behind the repertoire differences stay unclear, perhaps disease activity or earlier therapy. Newly diagnosed patients were reported to start with lower TCR diversity than healthy donors.

A note on this clone: Its antigen is still unknown.

Profiled with immunoSEQ multiplex PCR; TCRdb holds only in-frame clones, not every one. The table has around 16,000 clones, 86% seen once; the top ten hold approximately 0.8%. Time point denoted: newly diagnosed, previously untreated cHL patient sample. Thawed PBMCs underwent magnetic negative selection to yield purified CD4+ T cells. Input material: CD4+ T cells from blood. The gene calls are TRBV7-6 and TRBJ1-5; TRBD1 matches at 7 bases. The sequence came from a human donor with classical Hodgkin lymphoma. CDR3 protein: CASSPEAGGVGQPQHF. The CDR3 DNA reads as TGTGCCAGCAGCCCCGAGGCAGGGGGGGTTGGTCAGCCCCAGCATTTT.